Sequencing of this T cell receptor (beta chain) was carried out in a study of identical twins. Study observations and caveats: The study based its conclusions on cross-sectional statistical analysis and did not follow the same donors. Those out-of-frame alpha sequences shared by twins showed an excess of low generation probability. Zero-insertion analyses might be partly confounded by invariant T cells like MAIT and iNKT.

Comment on this clonotype: Its cognate antigen is unknown.

Using its own MiXCR run on the 5' RACE reads, TCRdb lists one record per CDR3 protein. Found here are about 660,000 distinct CDR3 sequences, less than 10% of them singletons; the top ten hold approximately 0.94%. Germline V lookup: CDR1 SGDLS, CDR2 YYNGEE. The CDR3 is 16 residues long. V was clipped by 4 bases and J by 7 bases; unmatched bases: 11. The data were also submitted as part of a second study, on yellow fever vaccine responses in identical twins.

This clonotype was obtained from a woman aged 18 to 35 in good health. The rearrangement links TRBV9 to TRBJ2-3, with TRBD2 matching over 11 bases. Sequenced input: PBMCs. This CDR3 is CASSRSGGADMNTQYF. The CDR3 region has the DNA TGTGCCAGCAGCCGTAGCGGGGGGGCAGATATGAATACGCAGTATTTT. The complete variable domain, with remaining parts taken from reference TRBV9 and TRBJ2-3, reads DSGVTQTPKHLITATGQRVTLRCSPRSGDLSVYWYQQSLDQGLQFLIQYYNGEERAKGNILERFSAQQFPDLHSELNLSSLELGDSALYFCASSRSGGADMNTQYFGPGTRLTVL.